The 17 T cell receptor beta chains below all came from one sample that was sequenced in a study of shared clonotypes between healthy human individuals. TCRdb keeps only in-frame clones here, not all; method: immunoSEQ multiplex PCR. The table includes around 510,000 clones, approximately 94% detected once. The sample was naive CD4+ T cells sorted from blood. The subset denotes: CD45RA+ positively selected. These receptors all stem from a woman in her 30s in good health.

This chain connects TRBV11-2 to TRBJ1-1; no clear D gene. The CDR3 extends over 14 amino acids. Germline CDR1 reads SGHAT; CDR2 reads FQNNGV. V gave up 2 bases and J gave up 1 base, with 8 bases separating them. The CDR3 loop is CASSLWSGNTEAFF. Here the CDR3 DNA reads TGTGCCAGCAGCTTATGGTCGGGGAACACTGAAGCTTTCTTT. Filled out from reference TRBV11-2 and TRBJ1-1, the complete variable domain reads EAGVAQSPRYKIIEKRQSVAFWCNPISGHATLYWYQQILGQGPKLLIQFQNNGVVDDSQLPKDRFSAERLKGVDSTLKIQPAKLEDSAVYLCASSLWSGNTEAFFGQGTRLTVV.

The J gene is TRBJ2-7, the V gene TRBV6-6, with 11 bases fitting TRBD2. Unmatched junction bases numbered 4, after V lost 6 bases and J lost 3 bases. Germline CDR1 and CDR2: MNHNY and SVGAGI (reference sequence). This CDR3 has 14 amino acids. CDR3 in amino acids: CASSLAGGNYEQYF. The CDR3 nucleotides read TGTGCCAGCAGCCTAGCGGGGGGAAACTACGAGCAGTACTTC.

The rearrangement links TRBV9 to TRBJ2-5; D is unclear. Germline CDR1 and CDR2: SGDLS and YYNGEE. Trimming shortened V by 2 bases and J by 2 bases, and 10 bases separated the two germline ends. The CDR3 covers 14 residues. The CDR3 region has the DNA TGTGCCAGCAGCGTCTCATCGCGGCAAGAGACCCAGTACTTC. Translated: CASSVSSRQETQYF.

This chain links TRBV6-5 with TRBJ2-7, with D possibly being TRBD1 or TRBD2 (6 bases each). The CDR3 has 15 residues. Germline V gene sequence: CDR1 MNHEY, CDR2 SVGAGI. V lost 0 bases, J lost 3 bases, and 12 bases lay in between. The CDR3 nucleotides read TGTGCCAGCAGTTACTCGGGGGGCAATCTCTACGAGCAGTACTTC. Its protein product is CASSYSGGNLYEQYF.

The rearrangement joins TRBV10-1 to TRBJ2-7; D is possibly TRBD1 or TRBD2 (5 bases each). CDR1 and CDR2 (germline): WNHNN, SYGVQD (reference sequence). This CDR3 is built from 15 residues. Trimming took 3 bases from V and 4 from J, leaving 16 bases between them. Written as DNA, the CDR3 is TGCGCCAGCAGTGACGGGGCTGATGCTCTGTACGAGCAGTACTTC. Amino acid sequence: CASSDGADALYEQYF.

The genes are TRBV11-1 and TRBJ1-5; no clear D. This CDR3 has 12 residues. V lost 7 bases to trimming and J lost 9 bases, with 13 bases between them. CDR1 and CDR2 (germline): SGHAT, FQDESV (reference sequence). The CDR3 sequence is CASTPAPSPQHF. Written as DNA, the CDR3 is TGTGCCAGCACCCCCGCGCCATCGCCCCAGCATTTT.

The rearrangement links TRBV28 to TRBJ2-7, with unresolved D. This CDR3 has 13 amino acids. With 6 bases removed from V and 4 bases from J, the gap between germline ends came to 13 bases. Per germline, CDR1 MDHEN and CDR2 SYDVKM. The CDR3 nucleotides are TGTGCCAGCAGGACGGACGGACCTTACGAGCAGTACTTC. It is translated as CASRTDGPYEQYF.

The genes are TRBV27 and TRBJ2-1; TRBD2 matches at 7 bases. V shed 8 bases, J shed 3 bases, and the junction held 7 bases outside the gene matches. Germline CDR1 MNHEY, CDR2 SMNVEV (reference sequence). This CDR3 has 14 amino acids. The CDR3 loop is CASSLASGYNEQFF. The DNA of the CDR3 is TGTGCCAGCTCCCTGGCTAGCGGCTACAATGAGCAGTTCTTC.

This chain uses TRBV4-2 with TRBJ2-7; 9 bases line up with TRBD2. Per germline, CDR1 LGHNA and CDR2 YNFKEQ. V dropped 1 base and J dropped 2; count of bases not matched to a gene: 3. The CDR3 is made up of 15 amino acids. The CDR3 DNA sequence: TGTGCCAGCAGCCAAGGACTAGCGGCCCCCTACGAGCAGTACTTC. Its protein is CASSQGLAAPYEQYF.

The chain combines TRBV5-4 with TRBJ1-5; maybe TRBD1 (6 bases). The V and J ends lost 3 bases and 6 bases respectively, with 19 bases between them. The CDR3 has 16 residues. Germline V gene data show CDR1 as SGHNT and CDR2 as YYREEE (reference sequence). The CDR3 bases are TGTGCCAGCAGCTGGGGGGGGGCTCTGGGCGGTCAGCCCCAGCATTTT. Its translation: CASSWGGALGGQPQHF.

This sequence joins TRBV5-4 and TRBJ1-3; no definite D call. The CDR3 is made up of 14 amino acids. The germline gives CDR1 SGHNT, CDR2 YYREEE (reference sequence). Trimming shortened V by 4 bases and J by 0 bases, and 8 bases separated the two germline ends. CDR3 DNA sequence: TGTGCCAGCAGCCCTGCCTCCTCTGGAAACACCATATATTTT. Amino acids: CASSPASSGNTIYF.

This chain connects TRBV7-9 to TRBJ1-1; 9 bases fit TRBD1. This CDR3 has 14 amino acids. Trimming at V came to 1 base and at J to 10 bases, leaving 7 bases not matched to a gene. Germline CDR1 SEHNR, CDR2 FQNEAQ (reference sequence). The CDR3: CASSLGRTGVRAFF. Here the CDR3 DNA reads TGTGCCAGCAGCTTAGGCCGGACAGGGGTGCGAGCTTTCTTT. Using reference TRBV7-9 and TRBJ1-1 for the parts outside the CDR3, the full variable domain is DTGVSQNPRHKITKRGQNVTFRCDPISEHNRLYWYRQTLGQGPEFLTYFQNEAQLEKSRLLSDRFSAERPKGSFSTLEIQRTEQGDSAMYLCASSLGRTGVRAFFGQGTRLTVV.

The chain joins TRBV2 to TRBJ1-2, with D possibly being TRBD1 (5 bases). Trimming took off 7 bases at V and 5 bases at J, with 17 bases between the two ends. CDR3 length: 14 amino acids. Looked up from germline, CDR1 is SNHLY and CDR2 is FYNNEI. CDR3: CASKPQRTYYGYTF. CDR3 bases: TGTGCCAGCAAACCACAGAGGACATATTATGGCTACACCTTC.

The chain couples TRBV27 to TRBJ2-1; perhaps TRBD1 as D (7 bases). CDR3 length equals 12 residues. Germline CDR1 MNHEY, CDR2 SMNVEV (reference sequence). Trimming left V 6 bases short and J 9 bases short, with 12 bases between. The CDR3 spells CASRPQGGEQFF. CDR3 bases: TGTGCCAGCAGGCCTCAGGGGGGTGAGCAGTTCTTC.

CDR3 sequence reads: CAIRSRPGTGFDEQYF. The DNA of the CDR3 is TGTGCCATCAGGAGCCGACCCGGGACAGGGTTCGACGAGCAGTACTTC. The chain is built from TRBV10-3 and TRBJ2-7, with TRBD1 matching over 9 bases. CDR3 length: 16 amino acids. With 6 bases clipped from V and 5 bases from J, the junction kept 14 bases outside the gene matches. CDR1 ENHRY and CDR2 SYGVKD come from the germline V gene.

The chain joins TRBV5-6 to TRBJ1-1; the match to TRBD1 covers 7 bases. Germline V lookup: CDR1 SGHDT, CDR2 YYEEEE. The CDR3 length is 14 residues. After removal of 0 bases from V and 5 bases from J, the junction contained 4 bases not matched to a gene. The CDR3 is CASSLAAGGTEAFF. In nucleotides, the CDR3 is TGTGCCAGCAGCTTGGCGGCAGGGGGTACTGAAGCTTTCTTT.

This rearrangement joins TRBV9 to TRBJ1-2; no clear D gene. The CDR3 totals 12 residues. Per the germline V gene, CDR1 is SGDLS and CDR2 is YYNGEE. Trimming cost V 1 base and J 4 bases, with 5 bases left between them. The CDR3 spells CASSVNSYGYTF. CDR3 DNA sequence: TGTGCCAGCAGCGTAAACAGCTATGGCTACACCTTC.